The sequence of this T cell receptor (beta chain) was determined in a study of human CD4 T cells and Enterobacteriaceae. The CDR3 is made up of 13 amino acids. Trimming stripped 1 base from V and 8 bases from J, with 12 bases between. The germline CDR1 and CDR2 sequences are SGHRS and YFSETQ. Ex vivo total memory CD4+ cells were sequenced at deep level. The assay was immunoSEQ multiplex PCR, and TCRdb's table has in-frame clones only and misses some. The sample includes roughly 30,000 clones, about 80% of them seen just once. In the case of this clone: Antigen unknown.

All CD4+ cells other than CD45RA+CCR7+CD95- naive cells were sorted as memory, over 98% pure. Swiss blood donation centers supplied the healthy donor blood. General study points: Matching to same-donor CFSE-low cultures alone inferred ex vivo clonotype reactivity. Specific clonotypes appeared less expanded ex vivo than cross-reactive ones.

Sequences were obtained from memory CD4+ T cells from blood. The source of this sequence is a human donor in good health. The chain uses TRBV5-1 and TRBJ1-2, with no clear D. For the CDR3, the DNA is TGCGCCAGCAGCTTGACAGCCACGGGAGGCTACACCTTC. Translation: CASSLTATGGYTF.